The entry below describes one TCR beta chain. This specimen comes from a study of tumor-infiltrating lymphocytes in primary liver carcinoma. Turning to the study itself: The study obtained roughly 3.5 to 7.5 million productive TCRbeta reads per sample, similar across tissue types.

Co-extracted RNA and DNA came from approximately 20-30 mg of unsorted bulk tissue. Patients had chronic HBV infection and were treatment-naive. A primer matching the constant region was used to make TCR beta cDNA from approximately 0.45 ug of total RNA. Slightly modified ARM-PCR served as the procedure for the TCR beta libraries. These libraries came from three rounds of nested multiplex PCR. Two initial PCR rounds of around 10 cycles each paired TRBV1-TRBV30 forward primers with a C-beta reverse primer. TCRdb itself ran the multiplex PCR reads through MiXCR, one entry per CDR3 protein. The sample carries about 54,000 distinct CDR3 sequences, 70% to 75% recorded once. Germline V CDR1 and CDR2: SGHAT, FQNNGV. The CDR3 has 13 amino acids. V shed 5 bases and J shed 10 bases, with 15 bases lying between them.

V is TRBV11-2 and J is TRBJ2-1, with no clear D. The sequenced sample consisted of liver tumor tissue from sampling region 2. The sample's subset: tumor region T2, inferior pole. The clonotype was recovered from a man aged 40-55 years with primary liver carcinoma and hepatitis B virus infection. The CDR3 coding sequence is TGTGCCAGCAGCCTAAATGATGCCTGCGAGCAGTTCTTC. It specifies CASSLNDACEQFF.